This T cell receptor (beta chain) was documented in a study of blood T cell repertoires in COVID-19. The V segment lost 1 base and the J segment 4 bases; nucleotides outside the gene matches: 5. Germline V CDR1 and CDR2: MNHEY, SVGAGI. There are 15 residues in the CDR3. Per the original data handling: Estimated nucleated cell counts came from reference gene primer amplification. Some clones are missing from TCRdb's copy, which holds only in-frame ones; the method was immunoSEQ multiplex PCR. For V, J and clone size, that table is used; D and trimming come from the DNA. The sample holds 63,000 or so clones, approximately 79% seen once.

Sequencing was done on a sample of peripheral blood. This clonotype originated in a man older than 75 with active COVID-19. This chain joins TRBV6-5 and TRBJ2-3, with 7 bases matching TRBD2. The chain's CDR3 is CASSYFVGGSDTQYF. CDR3 DNA: TGTGCCAGCAGTTACTTTGTGGGAGGGTCAGATACGCAGTATTTT.